Presented here are 16 T cell receptor beta chains from one specimen sequenced in a study of control samples from healthy donors and cancer patients. Profiling relied on immunoSEQ multiplex PCR, and the TCRdb table lists in-frame clones only, not all of them. The repertoire holds about 40,000 clones, with 80% to 95% as singletons. Sequencing input: blood. All receptors derive from a woman aged 50 to 60 in good health.

The chain carries TRBV20-1 and TRBJ1-2; 7 bases are shared with TRBD1. Germline trimming cut 4 bases from V and 7 bases from J; bases unmatched to any gene: 9. Germline V gene lookup returns CDR1 DFQATT and CDR2 SNEGSKA (reference sequence). This CDR3 contains 13 residues. The CDR3 nucleotides read TGCAGTGCTAATGACAGGGAAGGCAGTGGCTACACCTTC. Its translation is CSANDREGSGYTF.

V and J are TRBV13 and TRBJ2-5; tentatively, D is TRBD2 (5 bases). The germline V gene has CDR1 PRHDT and CDR2 FYEKMQ (reference sequence). The ends were cut back, 2 bases at V and 5 bases at J, with 12 bases in the middle. There are 14 residues in the CDR3. CDR3 nucleotides: TGTGCCAGCAGCTTAACCAGGACGGGGGAGACCCAGTACTTC. This translates into CASSLTRTGETQYF.

This chain links TRBV7-3 with TRBJ1-1; D is perhaps TRBD1 (6 bases). This CDR3 is built from 13 residues. The germline V gene has CDR1 SGHTA and CDR2 FQGTGA. Trimming took off 6 bases at V and 3 bases at J, with 11 bases between the two ends. The CDR3 sequence: CASRNRVDTEAFF. CDR3 nucleotide sequence: TGTGCCAGCAGAAACAGGGTGGACACTGAAGCTTTCTTT.

The V call is TRBV10-3, the J call TRBJ2-3; TRBD2 matches at 7 bases. The CDR3 loop spans 16 amino acids. Germline V lookup: CDR1 ENHRY, CDR2 SYGVKD. V shed 7 bases and J 0 bases; nucleotides not matched to a gene: 10. CDR3 in DNA: TGTGCCATCAATACAGCGGGGACCCTTAGCACAGATACGCAGTATTTT. It encodes CAINTAGTLSTDTQYF.

The chain carries TRBV29-1 and TRBJ2-3; 10 nucleotides align to TRBD2. CDR3 length: 17 residues. The V segment lost 8 bases and the J segment 2 bases; nucleotides outside the gene matches: 16. Germline assignment: CDR1 SQVTM and CDR2 ANQGSEA. In DNA, the CDR3 is TGCAGCCCCACAGCGGGGGGGCCTAGAGGTAACACAGATACGCAGTATTTT. It is translated as CSPTAGGPRGNTDTQYF.

The chain is built from TRBV9 and TRBJ2-2; 13 nucleotides align to TRBD2. V dropped 3 bases and J dropped 10; count of bases not matched to a gene: 6. The germline V gene encodes CDR1 SGDLS and CDR2 YYNGEE. The CDR3 spans 15 residues. DNA for the CDR3: TGTGCCAGCAGCGACGGGACTAGCGGGGTCCCGGAGCTGTTTTTT. Translated, it gives CASSDGTSGVPELFF.

The chain combines TRBV7-9 with TRBJ1-5; 8 bases map to TRBD1. This CDR3 contains 19 residues. The junction had 20 bases not matched to a gene; V was cut back by 3 bases and J by 7 bases. The germline gives CDR1 SEHNR, CDR2 FQNEAQ (reference sequence). The CDR3 reads CASSFEPSTTDRGSQPQHF. CDR3 DNA: TGTGCCAGCAGCTTCGAACCATCGACAACTGACAGGGGTAGCCAGCCCCAGCATTTT. The full variable domain, its missing parts supplied by reference TRBV7-9 and TRBJ1-5, is DTGVSQNPRHKITKRGQNVTFRCDPISEHNRLYWYRQTLGQGPEFLTYFQNEAQLEKSRLLSDRFSAERPKGSFSTLEIQRTEQGDSAMYLCASSFEPSTTDRGSQPQHFGDGTRLSIL.

This chain uses TRBV4-1 with TRBJ1-1, with D unresolved. The CDR3 is made up of 14 amino acids. The V gene's germline CDR1 is MGHRA and CDR2 YSYEKL. Deletions cut 5 bases from V and 1 base from J, with 11 bases between. The CDR3 DNA sequence: TGCGCCAGCAGCATCCGGACCACGAACACTGAAGCTTTCTTT. Translated: CASSIRTTNTEAFF.

The chain carries TRBV10-3 and TRBJ2-2; D perhaps matches TRBD2 (6 bases). Germline values: CDR1 ENHRY, CDR2 SYGVKD. The CDR3 has 15 residues. Trimming pared 2 bases from V and 5 bases from J, leaving 12 bases between. CDR3 residues: CAISENSGRTGELFF. CDR3 DNA: TGTGCCATCAGTGAGAATAGCGGAAGGACCGGGGAGCTGTTTTTT.

V usage is TRBV6-5 and J usage is TRBJ1-1, with D possibly TRBD1 on 5 matching bases. Germline V gene sequence: CDR1 MNHEY, CDR2 SVGAGI. The CDR3 loop spans 13 amino acids. With 7 bases removed from V and 3 bases from J, the gap between germline ends came to 12 bases. CDR3 amino acids: CASTVQDDTEAFF. In DNA, the CDR3 is TGTGCCAGCACGGTACAGGACGACACTGAAGCTTTCTTT.

The chain carries TRBV2 and TRBJ2-2; D perhaps matches TRBD1 (6 bases). The CDR3 totals 15 residues. With 6 bases removed from V and 0 bases from J, the gap between germline ends came to 11 bases. Germline lookup yields CDR1 SNHLY and CDR2 FYNNEI. CDR3 coding DNA: TGTGCCAGCAGGGCCGGGACATCGAACACCGGGGAGCTGTTTTTT. It is translated as CASRAGTSNTGELFF.

This clone is a singleton in its sample. The rearrangement uses TRBV19 and TRBJ2-3; 8 bases are shared with TRBD1. The CDR3 consists of 20 residues. The J segment lost 0 bases and the V segment lost 6 bases, leaving 20 bases of the junction unmatched. The germline V gene encodes CDR1 LNHDA and CDR2 SQIVND (reference sequence). CDR3 loop: CASSSQMTGERVSSTDTQYF. DNA of the CDR3: TGTGCCAGTAGCAGCCAAATGACAGGGGAACGGGTTAGCAGCACAGATACGCAGTATTTT.

The chain uses TRBV7-2 and TRBJ2-7; 9 positions agree with TRBD1. V gave up 0 bases and J gave up 1 base; unmatched junction bases: 7. The CDR3 extends over 17 amino acids. Germline V gene sequence: CDR1 SGHTA, CDR2 FQGNSA. The CDR3 protein is CASSLAPGTGSSYEQYF. CDR3 bases: TGTGCCAGCAGCTTAGCTCCCGGGACAGGGAGTTCCTACGAGCAGTACTTC.

This chain connects TRBV27 to TRBJ1-5; the match to TRBD1 covers 9 bases. Germline V CDR1 and CDR2: MNHEY, SMNVEV (reference sequence). The CDR3 length is 14 residues. After removal of 5 bases from V and 7 bases from J, the junction contained 6 bases not matched to a gene. The CDR3, as DNA: TGTGCCAGCAGTGAGGACAGGGGAGGGCAGCCCCAGCATTTT. This sequence encodes CASSEDRGGQPQHF.

The chain uses TRBV27 and TRBJ1-2; 9 bases are a match to TRBD1. The CDR3 covers 14 residues. Looked up from germline, CDR1 is MNHEY and CDR2 is SMNVEV (reference sequence). V dropped 7 bases and J dropped 4; count of bases not matched to a gene: 7. CDR3 amino acids: CASKRGQGFYGYTF. The CDR3 DNA is TGTGCCAGCAAACGAGGACAGGGGTTCTATGGCTACACCTTC.

The chain joins TRBV2 to TRBJ1-1; D possibly corresponds to TRBD1 (5 bases). The CDR3 loop spans 13 amino acids. Trimming took off 2 bases at V and 2 bases at J, with 6 bases between the two ends. Germline CDR1 reads SNHLY; CDR2 reads FYNNEI. The CDR3 DNA sequence: TGTGCCAGCAGTGAAAGGGGCAACACTGAAGCTTTCTTT. This codes for CASSERGNTEAFF. Based on the CDR3 plus reference TRBV2 and TRBJ1-1, the full variable domain is EPEVTQTPSHQVTQMGQEVILRCVPISNHLYFYWYRQILGQKVEFLVSFYNNEISEKSEIFDDQFSVERPDGSNFTLKIRSTKLEDSAMYFCASSERGNTEAFFGQGTRLTVV.